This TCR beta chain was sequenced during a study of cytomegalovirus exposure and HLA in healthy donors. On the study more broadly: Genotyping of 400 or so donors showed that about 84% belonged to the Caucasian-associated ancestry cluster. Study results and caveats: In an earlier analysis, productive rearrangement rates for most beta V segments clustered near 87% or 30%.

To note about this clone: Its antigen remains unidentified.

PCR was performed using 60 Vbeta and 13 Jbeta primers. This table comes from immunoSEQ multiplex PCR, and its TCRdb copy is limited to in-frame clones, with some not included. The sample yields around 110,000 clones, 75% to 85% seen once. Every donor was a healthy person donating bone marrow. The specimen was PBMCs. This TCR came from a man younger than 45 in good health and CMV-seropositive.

In nucleotides, the CDR3 is TGTGCCAGCAGTCCCCGCGGACTAGCGGGACTCTACAATGAGCAGTTCTTC. The encoded protein is CASSPRGLAGLYNEQFF. The rearrangement uses TRBV27 and TRBJ2-1; TRBD2 agrees at 12 bases. The J segment lost 3 bases and the V segment lost 5 bases, leaving 8 bases of the junction unmatched. CDR3 length: 17 residues. CDR1 is MNHEY, CDR2 SMNVEV, per germline (reference sequence).